One sample yielded the 18 T cell receptor beta chains listed below, sequenced in a study of blood T cell repertoires in COVID-19. Profiling relied on immunoSEQ multiplex PCR, and the TCRdb table lists in-frame clones only, not all of them. This sample carries about 150,000 clones, approximately 85% of them seen once, and the ten largest clones take 0.63%. The sample consisted of peripheral blood. These receptors originate from a man aged 55 to 70 with COVID-19, enrolled during active disease.

The J gene is TRBJ2-3, the V gene TRBV28, with TRBD2 identical over 8 bases. CDR3 length: 14 amino acids. Germline CDR1 reads MDHEN; CDR2 reads SYDVKM. V was pared by 4 bases and J by 4 bases, with 4 bases of the junction left unmatched. The CDR3 bases are TGTGCCAGCAGTTCTAGAGCGGGAGCAGATACGCAGTATTTT. Translation: CASSSRAGADTQYF.

The V call is TRBV28, the J call TRBJ2-7; TRBD1 agrees at 10 bases. Trimming at V came to 5 bases and at J to 3 bases, leaving 7 bases not matched to a gene. CDR3 size: 15 residues. In germline, CDR1 is MDHEN, CDR2 SYDVKM. The CDR3 reads CASSLRQGAFYEQYF. CDR3 sequence (DNA): TGTGCCAGCAGTCTCAGACAGGGGGCTTTCTACGAGCAGTACTTC.

This clone appeared a single time. The chain recombines TRBV25-1 with TRBJ1-1, with D possibly TRBD1 on 5 matching bases. CDR1 is MGHDK and CDR2 is SYGVNS in the germline V gene. The CDR3 has 13 residues. V was trimmed by 3 bases and J by 2 bases, leaving 7 bases between them. In DNA form, the CDR3 reads TGTGCCAGCAGTGACAGGGCAAACACTGAAGCTTTCTTT. This codes for CASSDRANTEAFF.

V usage is TRBV5-1 and J usage is TRBJ1-2; 8 bases align to TRBD1. CDR3 length: 13 residues. In germline, CDR1 is SGHRS, CDR2 YFSETQ. The V gene end was trimmed by 6 bases and the J gene end by 2 bases; junction bases not matched to a gene: 3. As DNA, the CDR3 is TGCGCCAGCAAGACAGGGGCGAACTATGGCTACACCTTC. Amino acid sequence: CASKTGANYGYTF.

V and J are TRBV19 and TRBJ2-1, with 10 bases aligning to TRBD2. CDR1 LNHDA and CDR2 SQIVND come from the germline V gene (reference sequence). The CDR3 runs 14 residues. Trimming took 5 bases from V and 6 from J; bases not matched to a gene: 4. The CDR3 here is CASSLGLAINEQFF. The CDR3 region has the DNA TGTGCCAGTAGTCTGGGACTAGCGATCAATGAGCAGTTCTTC.

The rearrangement links TRBV28 to TRBJ1-6, with 7 bases that match TRBD1. In germline, CDR1 is MDHEN, CDR2 SYDVKM. The V gene end was trimmed by 7 bases and the J gene end by 5 bases; junction bases not matched to a gene: 8. CDR3 length: 15 residues. CDR3 residues: CASILYRGNNSPLHF. As DNA, the CDR3 is TGTGCCAGCATCCTTTACAGGGGAAATAATTCACCCCTCCACTTT.

The V call is TRBV27, the J call TRBJ1-4, with D uncertain. Trimming took off 0 bases at V and 3 bases at J, with 14 bases between the two ends. Germline V gene data show CDR1 as MNHEY and CDR2 as SMNVEV (reference sequence). The CDR3 length is 17 residues. The CDR3 loop reads CASSLSRGPMSNEKLFF. CDR3 bases: TGTGCCAGCAGTTTATCTAGAGGGCCGATGTCTAATGAAAAACTGTTTTTT. Full variable domain (outside the CDR3, taken from reference TRBV27 and TRBJ1-4): EAQVTQNPRYLITVTGKKLTVTCSQNMNHEYMSWYRQDPGLGLRQIYYSMNVEVTDKGDVPEGYKVSRKEKRNFPLILESPSPNQTSLYFCASSLSRGPMSNEKLFFGSGTQLSVL.

J is TRBJ2-3 and V is TRBV2; TRBD2 might be the D (5 bases). Trimming removed 7 bases from V and 2 bases from J, with 7 bases in between. This CDR3 contains 12 residues. CDR1 and CDR2 (germline): SNHLY, FYNNEI. This chain's CDR3 is CASTGNTDTQYF. In DNA, the CDR3 is TGTGCCAGCACCGGGAACACAGATACGCAGTATTTT. Full variable domain (rest looked up from reference TRBV2 and TRBJ2-3): EPEVTQTPSHQVTQMGQEVILRCVPISNHLYFYWYRQILGQKVEFLVSFYNNEISEKSEIFDDQFSVERPDGSNFTLKIRSTKLEDSAMYFCASTGNTDTQYFGPGTRLTVL.

J is TRBJ1-2 and V is TRBV29-1; 10 bases line up with TRBD1. The CDR3 loop spans 14 amino acids. Germline V gene data show CDR1 as SQVTM and CDR2 as ANQGSEA. The trim removed 5 bases at V and 8 bases at J, leaving 11 bases unmatched. As DNA, the CDR3 is TGCAGCGTTATACCCGGGACAGGGGATGGGGGCTACACCTTC. This translates into CSVIPGTGDGGYTF.

The chain is built from TRBV5-1 and TRBJ2-5; TRBD2 matches at 13 bases. The CDR3 loop spans 15 amino acids. CDR1 and CDR2 (germline): SGHRS, YFSETQ. Trimming at V came to 4 bases and at J to 5 bases, leaving 5 bases not matched to a gene. CDR3 bases: TGCGCCAGCAGCCAGACTAGCGGGAGGACGGAGACCCAGTACTTC. Translation: CASSQTSGRTETQYF. Looking up the rest from reference TRBV5-1 and TRBJ2-5 gives the full variable domain: KAGVTQTPRYLIKTRGQQVTLSCSPISGHRSVSWYQQTPGQGLQFLFEYFSETQRNKGNFPGRFSGRQFSNSRSEMNVSTLELGDSALYLCASSQTSGRTETQYFGPGTRLLVL.

The rearrangement uses TRBV7-2 and TRBJ2-3; 10 bases match TRBD1. Per germline, CDR1 SGHTA and CDR2 FQGNSA. V was clipped by 0 bases and J by 3 bases; unmatched bases: 3. The CDR3 sequence is 16 residues long. The CDR3 sequence: CASSLAGTGATDTQYF. The DNA for the CDR3 is TGTGCCAGCAGCTTAGCCGGGACAGGGGCAACAGATACGCAGTATTTT.

This chain joins TRBV19 and TRBJ1-1; D is possibly TRBD1 (5 bases). The CDR3 runs to 15 residues. Germline values: CDR1 LNHDA, CDR2 SQIVND (reference sequence). V shed 3 bases and J shed 2 bases, with 13 bases lying between them. CDR3 nucleotides: TGTGCCAGTAGTATTGGAGGGGTCGGTAACACTGAAGCTTTCTTT. Amino acids: CASSIGGVGNTEAFF.

The V and J genes are TRBV5-8 and TRBJ1-4; D gene uncertain. Germline values: CDR1 SGHTS, CDR2 YDEGEE. The CDR3 totals 17 residues. The V and J ends lost 1 base and 1 base respectively, with 14 bases between them. CDR3 nucleotides: TGTGCCAGCAGCTTGCGGGGTGCGCCACAAACTAATGAAAAACTGTTTTTT. Translating it yields CASSLRGAPQTNEKLFF.

The chain recombines TRBV4-3 with TRBJ2-1, with 10 bases aligning to TRBD1. With V trimmed by 4 bases and J by 5 bases, 5 bases remained unmatched. Germline CDR1 reads LGHNA; CDR2 reads YSLEER. There are 15 residues in the CDR3. CDR3 amino acids: CASSRGTGENNEQFF. The CDR3 DNA is TGCGCCAGCAGCCGAGGGACAGGGGAGAACAATGAGCAGTTCTTC.

The chain is built from TRBV6-5 and TRBJ1-2; 7 bases line up with TRBD1. This CDR3 has 14 amino acids. Germline CDR1 is MNHEY and CDR2 is SVGAGI. V lost 6 bases, J lost 8 bases, and 12 bases stayed unmatched. DNA for the CDR3: TGTGCCAGCAGAACTACAGGGGAGCGAGGGGGCTACACCTTC. Translation gives CASRTTGERGGYTF.

V gene TRBV7-9 combines with J gene TRBJ2-7; D is unresolved. CDR1 and CDR2 from the germline V gene are SEHNR and FQNEAQ (reference sequence). CDR3 length: 12 amino acids. V gave up 3 bases and J gave up 7 bases, with 10 bases separating them. CDR3 DNA sequence: TGTGCCAGCAGCTTCAATCATCTAGAGCAGTACTTC. Translating it yields CASSFNHLEQYF.

The gene calls are TRBV6-5 and TRBJ1-4, with D possibly TRBD1 on 6 matching bases. Trimming cost V 2 bases and J 8 bases, with 9 bases left between them. Germline values: CDR1 MNHEY, CDR2 SVGAGI. The CDR3 is 13 amino acids. As DNA, the CDR3 is TGTGCCAGCAGTTACACCAGGGGCGAAAAACTGTTTTTT. Translated: CASSYTRGEKLFF.

The gene calls are TRBV9 and TRBJ2-1, with 8 bases identical to TRBD1. Germline CDR1 is SGDLS and CDR2 is YYNGEE. Trimming cost V 0 bases and J 14 bases; bases outside gene matches: 10. CDR3 length: 14 residues. The CDR3 nucleotides read TGTGCCAGCAGCGTAGATACAGGGGGTCAGCAGAAGTTCTTC. It codes for CASSVDTGGQQKFF.